This is a list of T cell receptor beta chains from one sample in a study of CD8 T cells in ankylosing spondylitis. TCRdb analysed the 5' RACE reads with MiXCR anew, one entry per CDR3 protein. Seen here are hundreds of thousands of distinct CDR3 sequences, around 20% observed once, and the top ten hold about 3.7%. Specimen: blood, either unsorted or a sorted T cell fraction (not recorded which). Receptor source: a female donor with ankylosing spondylitis or in good health (not recorded which). CDR3s include the opening cysteine and the closing phenylalanine or tryptophan. D genes are given only for firm matches. Size values are once, few and many counts, or a class for expanded clones, and some rows have none.

j_gene | v_gene | d_gene | abundance | CDR3aa | CDR3nt
TRBJ2-1 | TRBV19 | NA | NA | CASLGSPYNEQFF | TGTGCCAGCCTCGGGAGCCCATACAATGAGCAGTTCTTC
TRBJ2-1 | TRBV20-1 | TRBD2 | NA | CSARDLGGSPNEQFF | TGCAGTGCTAGAGATCTGGGCGGGAGTCCCAATGAGCAGTTCTTC
TRBJ2-1 | TRBV2 | TRBD2 | few | CASSSPRGGRASNEQFF | TGTGCCAGCAGCTCCCCTAGAGGCGGGAGGGCCTCTAATGAGCAGTTCTTC
TRBJ1-4 | TRBV18 | NA | NA | CASSPTTNEKLFF | TGTGCCAGCTCCCCCACAACTAATGAAAAACTGTTTTTT
TRBJ2-1 | TRBV18 | TRBD1 | NA | CASSPATGTLNEQFF | TGTGCCAGCTCCCCTGCGACAGGGACCCTCAATGAGCAGTTCTTC
TRBJ2-5 | TRBV5-1 | NA | NA | CASSVLQGQETQYF | TGCGCCAGCAGCGTCTTACAGGGCCAAGAGACCCAGTACTTC
TRBJ1-2 | TRBV4-3 | TRBD1 | few | CASSQEYRDRNLLGYTF | TGCGCCAGCAGCCAAGAATACCGGGACAGAAATCTCCTTGGCTACACCTTC
TRBJ2-7 | TRBV6-1 | NA | few | CASSKPATGTSYEQYF | TGTGCCAGCAGTAAACCCGCTACCGGTACTTCCTACGAGCAGTACTTC
TRBJ2-7 | TRBV5-1 | NA | NA | CASSLGDGGYEQYF | TGCGCCAGCAGCTTGGGGGACGGGGGCTACGAGCAGTACTTC
TRBJ2-6 | TRBV18 | NA | many | CASSPSGGSGANVLTF | TGTGCCAGCAGCCCCTCCGGGGGAAGTGGGGCCAACGTCCTGACTTTC
TRBJ1-2 | TRBV7-2 | NA | few | CASSSGVGFYGYTF | TGTGCCAGCAGCTCAGGGGTGGGGTTCTATGGCTACACCTTC
TRBJ2-5 | TRBV6-5 | NA | once | CASSYSTSGLGETQYF | TGTGCCAGCAGTTACTCGACCAGCGGTCTTGGAGAGACCCAGTACTTC
TRBJ2-2 | TRBV10-3 | TRBD2 | NA | CAISPGLAGGIGELFF | TGTGCCATCAGTCCGGGACTAGCGGGAGGTATCGGGGAGCTGTTTTTT
TRBJ1-2 | TRBV5-5 | NA | NA | CASSLKSIGGYTF | TGTGCCAGCAGCTTGAAGTCCATTGGGGGCTACACCTTC
TRBJ2-3 | TRBV4-2 | NA | few | CASSQDRGTDTQYF | TGTGCCAGCAGCCAAGACCGGGGCACAGATACGCAGTATTTT